This TCR beta chain was identified during a study of T cell responses to AZD1222 COVID-19 vaccine. With regard to this clone: Its antigen is currently unknown.

Study-level points and caveats: Reportedly, nearly half the spike-specific TCRs target unmutated variant regions.

Sequencing used immunoSEQ multiplex PCR; TCRdb keeps in-frame clones, though not all of them. Of over 130,000 clones detected, around 90% appear once; the ten largest clones hold 1.5% to 2%. Germline CDR1 SGDLS, CDR2 YYNGEE. CDR3 length equals 15 residues. V dropped 4 bases and J dropped 4; count of bases not matched to a gene: 6. The source was peripheral blood, collected 28 days after the second AZD1222 dose. The chain links TRBV9 to TRBJ2-5, with 11 bases that match TRBD2. The source of this sequence is an adult who received the AZD1222 COVID-19 vaccine. The CDR3 loop is CASSRTGTSGETQYF. Here the CDR3 DNA reads TGTGCCAGCAGCCGAACCGGGACTAGCGGAGAGACCCAGTACTTC.